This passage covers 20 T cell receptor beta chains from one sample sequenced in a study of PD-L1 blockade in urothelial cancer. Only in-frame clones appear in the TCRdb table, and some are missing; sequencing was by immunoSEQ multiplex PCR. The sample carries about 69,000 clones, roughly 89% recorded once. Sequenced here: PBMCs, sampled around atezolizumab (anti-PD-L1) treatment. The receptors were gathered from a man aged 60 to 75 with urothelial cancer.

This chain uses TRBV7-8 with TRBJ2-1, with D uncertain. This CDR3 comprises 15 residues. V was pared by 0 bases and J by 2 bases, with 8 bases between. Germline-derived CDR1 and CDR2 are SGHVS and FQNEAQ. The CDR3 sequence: CASSLAHTAYNEQFF. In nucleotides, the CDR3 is TGTGCCAGCAGCTTAGCGCACACAGCCTACAATGAGCAGTTCTTC.

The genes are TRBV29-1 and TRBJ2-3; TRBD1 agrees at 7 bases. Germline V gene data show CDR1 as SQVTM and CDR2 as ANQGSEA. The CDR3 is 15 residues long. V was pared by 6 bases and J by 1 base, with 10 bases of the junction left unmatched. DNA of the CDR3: TGCAGCGTGCAACAGACAGGGTCTGGCACAGATACGCAGTATTTT. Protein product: CSVQQTGSGTDTQYF.

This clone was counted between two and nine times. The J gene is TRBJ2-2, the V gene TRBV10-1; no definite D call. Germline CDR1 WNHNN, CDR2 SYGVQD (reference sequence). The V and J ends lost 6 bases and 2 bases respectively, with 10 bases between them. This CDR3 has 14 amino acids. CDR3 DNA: TGCGCCAGCAGATACAGTATCAACACCGGGGAGCTGTTTTTT. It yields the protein CASRYSINTGELFF.

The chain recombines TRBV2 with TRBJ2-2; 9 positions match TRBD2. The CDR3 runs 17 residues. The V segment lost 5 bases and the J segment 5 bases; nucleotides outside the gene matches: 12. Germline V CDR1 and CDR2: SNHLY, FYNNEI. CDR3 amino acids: CASSQRPGLASTGELFF. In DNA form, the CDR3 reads TGTGCCAGCAGTCAACGTCCGGGACTAGCTTCTACCGGGGAGCTGTTTTTT.

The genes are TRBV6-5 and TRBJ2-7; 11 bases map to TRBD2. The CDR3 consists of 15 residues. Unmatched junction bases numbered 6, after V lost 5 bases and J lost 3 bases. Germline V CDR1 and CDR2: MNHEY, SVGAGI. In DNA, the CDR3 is TGTGCCAGCAGTCTAGGGACTAGCGGATTCTACGAGCAGTACTTC. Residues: CASSLGTSGFYEQYF.

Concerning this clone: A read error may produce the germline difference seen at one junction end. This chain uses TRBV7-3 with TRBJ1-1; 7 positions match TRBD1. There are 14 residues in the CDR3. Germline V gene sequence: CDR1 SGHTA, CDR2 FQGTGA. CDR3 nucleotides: TGTGCCAGCAGCTTTCAGGGGGTGAAGACTGAAGCTTTCTTT. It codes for CASSFQGVKTEAFF.

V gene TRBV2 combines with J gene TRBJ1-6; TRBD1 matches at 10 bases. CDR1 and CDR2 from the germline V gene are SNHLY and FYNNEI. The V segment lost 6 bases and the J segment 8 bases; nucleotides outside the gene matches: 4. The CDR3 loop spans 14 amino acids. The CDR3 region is CASSDRGQDSPLHF. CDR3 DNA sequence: TGTGCCAGCAGCGACAGGGGGCAGGATTCACCCCTCCACTTT.

The CDR3 protein is CASSLMWGQGYYGYTF. CDR3 nucleotides: TGTGCCAGCAGCTTAATGTGGGGACAGGGGTATTATGGCTACACCTTC. The genes are TRBV11-2 and TRBJ1-2, with 10 bases matching TRBD1. Looked up from germline, CDR1 is SGHAT and CDR2 is FQNNGV. V dropped 2 bases and J dropped 5; count of bases not matched to a gene: 8. The CDR3 is 16 amino acids.

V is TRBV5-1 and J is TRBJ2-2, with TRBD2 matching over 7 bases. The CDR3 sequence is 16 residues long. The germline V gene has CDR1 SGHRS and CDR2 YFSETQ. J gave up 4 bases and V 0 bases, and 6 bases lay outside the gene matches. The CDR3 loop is CASSLVLAGITGELFF. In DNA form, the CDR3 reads TGCGCCAGCAGCTTGGTTTTAGCGGGTATCACCGGGGAGCTGTTTTTT.

For the CDR3, the DNA is TGTGCCAGCAGCCAAGTAGGCGGGCGCACCTTCAATGAGCAGTTCTTC. It specifies CASSQVGGRTFNEQFF. The chain employs TRBV4-2 and TRBJ2-1, with D possibly being TRBD2 (5 bases). This CDR3 comprises 16 residues. V was trimmed by 1 base and J by 6 bases, leaving 16 bases between them. Per the germline V gene, CDR1 is LGHNA and CDR2 is YNFKEQ.

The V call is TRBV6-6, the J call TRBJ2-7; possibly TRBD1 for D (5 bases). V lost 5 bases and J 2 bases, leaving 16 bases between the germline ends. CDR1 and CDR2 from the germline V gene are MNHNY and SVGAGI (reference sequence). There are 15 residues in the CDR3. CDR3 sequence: CASSPDSARAYEQYF. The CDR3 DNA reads TGTGCCAGCAGTCCAGACAGCGCTCGAGCCTACGAGCAGTACTTC.

The chain's CDR3 is CASSLGGLVNEQFF. CDR3 DNA: TGTGCCAGCAGCTTGGGAGGGCTGGTCAATGAGCAGTTCTTC. The chain has TRBV5-6 and TRBJ2-1; perhaps TRBD2 as D (5 bases). Germline-derived CDR1 and CDR2 are SGHDT and YYEEEE. The CDR3 has 14 amino acids. Trimming cost V 0 bases and J 6 bases, with 10 bases left between them.

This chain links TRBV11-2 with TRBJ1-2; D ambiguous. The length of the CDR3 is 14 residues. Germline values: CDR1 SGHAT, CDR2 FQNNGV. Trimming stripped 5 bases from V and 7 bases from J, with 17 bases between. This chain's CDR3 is CASSRPFTVSGYTF. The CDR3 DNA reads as TGTGCCAGCAGCCGCCCTTTTACGGTATCTGGCTACACCTTC.

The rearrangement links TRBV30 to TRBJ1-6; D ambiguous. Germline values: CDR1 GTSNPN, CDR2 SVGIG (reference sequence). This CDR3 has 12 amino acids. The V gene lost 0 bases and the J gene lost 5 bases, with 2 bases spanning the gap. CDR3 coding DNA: TGTGCCTGGAGTGTTAATAATTCACCCCTCCACTTT. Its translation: CAWSVNNSPLHF. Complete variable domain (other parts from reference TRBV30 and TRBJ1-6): SQTIHQWPATLVQPVGSPLSLECTVEGTSNPNLYWYRQAAGRGLQLLFYSVGIGQISSEVPQNLSASRPQDRQFILSSKKLLLSDSGFYLCAWSVNNSPLHFGNGTRLTVT.

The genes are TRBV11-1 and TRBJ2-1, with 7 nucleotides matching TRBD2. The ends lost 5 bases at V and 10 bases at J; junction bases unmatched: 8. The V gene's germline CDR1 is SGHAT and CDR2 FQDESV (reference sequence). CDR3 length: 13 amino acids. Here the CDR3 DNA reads TGTGCCAGCAGCGGTGGGCGGGGGAGAGAGCAGTTCTTC. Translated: CASSGGRGREQFF.

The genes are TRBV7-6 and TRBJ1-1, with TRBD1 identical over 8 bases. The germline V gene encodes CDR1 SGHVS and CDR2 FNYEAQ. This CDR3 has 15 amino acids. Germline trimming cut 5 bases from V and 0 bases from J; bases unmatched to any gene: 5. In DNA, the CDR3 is TGTGCCAGCAGCCGCACGGGACAGGTGAACACTGAAGCTTTCTTT. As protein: CASSRTGQVNTEAFF.

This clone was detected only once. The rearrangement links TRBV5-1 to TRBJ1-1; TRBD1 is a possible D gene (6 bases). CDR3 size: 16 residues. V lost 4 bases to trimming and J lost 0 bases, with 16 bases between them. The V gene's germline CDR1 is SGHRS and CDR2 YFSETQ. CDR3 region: CASSQSRTDMNTEAFF. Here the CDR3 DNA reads TGCGCCAGCAGCCAGTCTCGGACAGATATGAACACTGAAGCTTTCTTT.

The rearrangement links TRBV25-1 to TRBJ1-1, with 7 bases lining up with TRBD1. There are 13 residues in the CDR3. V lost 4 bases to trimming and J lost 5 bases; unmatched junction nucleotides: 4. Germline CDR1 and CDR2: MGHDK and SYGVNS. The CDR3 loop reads CASSGGQATEAFF. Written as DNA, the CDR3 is TGTGCCAGCAGTGGTGGACAGGCGACTGAAGCTTTCTTT. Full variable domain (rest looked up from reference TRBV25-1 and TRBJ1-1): EADIYQTPRYLVIGTGKKITLECSQTMGHDKMYWYQQDPGMELHLIHYSYGVNSTEKGDLSSESTVSRIRTEHFPLTLESARPSHTSQYLCASSGGQATEAFFGQGTRLTVV.

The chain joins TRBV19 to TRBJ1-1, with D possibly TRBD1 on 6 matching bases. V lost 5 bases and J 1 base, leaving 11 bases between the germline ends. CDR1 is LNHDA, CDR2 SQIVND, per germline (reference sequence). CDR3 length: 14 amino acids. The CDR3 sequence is CASSYGQSNTEAFF. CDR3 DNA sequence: TGTGCCAGTAGTTACGGACAGTCGAACACTGAAGCTTTCTTT.

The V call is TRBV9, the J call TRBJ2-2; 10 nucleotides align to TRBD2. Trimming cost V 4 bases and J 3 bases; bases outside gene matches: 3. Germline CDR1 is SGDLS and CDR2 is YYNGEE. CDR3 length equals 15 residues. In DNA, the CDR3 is TGTGCCAGCAGCCCAAGCGGGAGGGACACCGGGGAGCTGTTTTTT. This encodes CASSPSGRDTGELFF.